The clone carrying this TCR beta chain was observed a single time. The record originates from a study of PD-L1 blockade in urothelial cancer. Study-wide background: At some point between 2014 and 2016 therapy began: atezolizumab 1,200 mg intravenously every 3 weeks. Analyzed time points were 3 weeks (second dose) and 6 weeks after therapy began.

The method was immunoSEQ multiplex PCR; TCRdb's version includes in-frame clones alone and lacks a portion of them. Here the sample spans about 85,000 clones, approximately 87% being singletons. As to time point: pretreatment peripheral blood. The cohort comprised individuals with locally advanced or metastatic urothelial carcinoma. Patients each gave 1 to 8 samples, pretreatment and on-treatment. The receptor was isolated from a man aged 60-69 years with urothelial cancer. Here the sequenced sample was PBMCs, taken around atezolizumab (anti-PD-L1) treatment.

CDR3: CASSKYTGGSTEAFF. CDR3 nucleotides: TGTGCCAGTAGTAAGTACACAGGGGGGAGCACTGAAGCTTTCTTT. The J gene is TRBJ1-1, the V gene TRBV19, with TRBD1 identical over 8 bases. V lost 4 bases to trimming and J lost 4 bases; unmatched junction nucleotides: 8. In germline, CDR1 is LNHDA, CDR2 SQIVND (reference sequence). This CDR3 is 15 amino acids long.